These 6 T cell receptor beta chains came from one sample sequenced in a study of tumor-infiltrating lymphocytes in primary liver carcinoma. The authors made TCR beta cDNA from approximately 500 ng total RNA with a constant-region primer. What produced the TCR beta libraries was three nested multiplex PCR rounds using slightly modified ARM-PCR. Two initial PCR rounds of around 9 cycles each paired TRBV1-TRBV30 forward primers with a C-beta reverse primer. One entry per CDR3 protein, called by TCRdb with MiXCR from the multiplex PCR reads. The sample records under 85,000 distinct CDR3 sequences, approximately 77% being singletons. Co-extraction yielded RNA and DNA from roughly 20-30 mg of unsorted bulk tissue. Input material: liver tumor tissue from sampling region 1. The subset: tumor region T1, superior pole. These receptors were taken from a man in his forties with primary liver carcinoma and hepatitis B virus infection.

As for this clonotype: One end of the junction is discordant with germline, which a read error may explain. The chain couples TRBV5-6 to TRBJ2-7; 12 nucleotides align to TRBD1. CDR1 SGHDT and CDR2 YYEEEE come from the germline V gene. CDR3 length equals 15 residues. CDR3 nucleotide sequence: TGTGCCAGCATCTCACCGGGACAGGGGGCCTACGAGCTGTACTTC. Translation: CASISPGQGAYELYF.

The count of this clonotype is one. Sequence at one end of the junction differs from germline and may be a read error. This chain uses TRBV11-2 with TRBJ1-3; no definite D call. Germline CDR1 is SGHAT and CDR2 is FQNNGV. This CDR3 has 15 amino acids. CDR3 sequence reads: CASSLNSAYGNTIYF. CDR3 nucleotides: TGTGCTAGCAGCTTAAATAGCGCATATGGAAACACCATATATTTT.

In the case of this clonotype: As the CDR3 is not closed by the conserved phenylalanine or tryptophan, this likely results from a read error. The chain carries TRBV29-1 and TRBJ2-2; 8 positions agree with TRBD2. From germline, CDR1 is SQVTM and CDR2 ANQGSEA. The CDR3 runs 14 residues. J lost 2 bases, V lost 8 bases, and 7 bases had no gene match. The CDR3: CSINRGGNTGELFY. DNA of the CDR3: TGCAGCATTAACCGGGGGGGTAACACCGGGGAGCTGTTTTAT.

A remark on this clonotype: A junction boundary mismatches the germline segment, possibly from a read error. The chain recombines TRBV12-3 or TRBV12-4 with TRBJ2-6; tentative D call: TRBD2 (5 bases). This CDR3 contains 15 residues. In nucleotides, the CDR3 is TGCGCCAGCAGTATTGAGAGGGCTGGGGCCAACGTCCTGACTTTC. Encoded protein: CASSIERAGANVLTF.

A note on this clonotype: Germline and junction disagree at one end, which may indicate a read error. The V gene is TRBV2, the J gene TRBJ2-1; D may be TRBD2 (5 bases). Looked up from germline, CDR1 is SNHLY and CDR2 is FYNNEI. The CDR3 totals 15 residues. In nucleotides, the CDR3 is TGTACCAGCAGTGAAGAAATGACGACTAACAATGAGCAGTTATTC. The encoded protein is CTSSEEMTTNNEQLF.

With regard to this clonotype: This sequence may be a read error, since a much larger clone differs from it by one base. The genes are TRBV7-9 and TRBJ2-5; no firm D call. This CDR3 has 11 amino acids. The V end was cut by 4 bases, the J end by 5 bases, with 5 bases between. The germline V gene encodes CDR1 SEHNR and CDR2 FQNEAQ (reference sequence). Here the CDR3 reads CASSSYETQYF. DNA of the CDR3: TGTGCCAGCAGCTCATACGAGACCCAGTACTTC.